Listed here are 10 T cell receptor beta chains from one sample, sequenced in a study of graft-versus-host responses after intestinal transplantation. These TCRs are of unknown antigen specificity. Measured with immunoSEQ multiplex PCR; TCRdb has only the in-frame clones, and not every one. Of around 89,000 clones listed, 85% to 95% are singletons. The material sequenced was unstimulated CD8+ T cells sorted from spleen or lymph node cells, taken before transplant. Source of these receptors: a human donor who was the organ donor for an intestinal transplant.

This chain uses TRBV27 with TRBJ2-2, with 7 bases fitting TRBD2. There are 13 residues in the CDR3. CDR1 and CDR2 (germline): MNHEY, SMNVEV (reference sequence). J gave up 6 bases and V 6 bases, and 4 bases lay outside the gene matches. CDR3 DNA sequence: TGTGCCAGCAGCCCCGGACTAGCCGGGGAGCTGTTTTTT. The encoded protein is CASSPGLAGELFF.

This chain links TRBV9 with TRBJ1-3, with TRBD1 as a possible D gene (5 bases). The CDR3 covers 16 residues. The germline gives CDR1 SGDLS, CDR2 YYNGEE. Trimming left V 3 bases short and J 4 bases short, with 17 bases between. The CDR3 bases are TGTGCCAGCAGCGCGGACCGCAGGGTGGCAGGAAACACCATATATTTT. It encodes CASSADRRVAGNTIYF.

This rearrangement joins TRBV19 to TRBJ1-2; unclear D gene. The CDR3 loop spans 12 amino acids. Germline V gives CDR1 LNHDA, CDR2 SQIVND (reference sequence). The V and J ends lost 5 bases and 3 bases respectively, with 7 bases between them. DNA for the CDR3: TGTGCCAGTAGTCCACAGCACTATGGCTACACCTTC. Amino acids: CASSPQHYGYTF.

This clone is a singleton in its sample. The V and J genes are TRBV27 and TRBJ2-7, with TRBD2 matching over 10 bases. Per germline, CDR1 MNHEY and CDR2 SMNVEV (reference sequence). V shed 0 bases and J 3 bases; nucleotides not matched to a gene: 2. CDR3 length: 15 residues. Here the CDR3 reads CASSLSSGGIYEQYF. CDR3 sequence (DNA): TGTGCCAGCAGTTTATCTAGCGGGGGGATCTACGAGCAGTACTTC.

The chain combines TRBV7-9 with TRBJ2-7; possibly TRBD2 for D (7 bases). Germline values: CDR1 SEHNR, CDR2 FQNEAQ (reference sequence). Trimming cost V 5 bases and J 2 bases, with 22 bases left between them. This CDR3 is built from 17 residues. CDR3 sequence reads: CASSPRPRGALTYEQYF. The CDR3, as DNA: TGTGCCAGCAGCCCGCGTCCCCGGGGGGCCCTTACCTACGAGCAGTACTTC.

V gene TRBV4-1 combines with J gene TRBJ1-5; possibly TRBD1 for D (6 bases). This CDR3 spans 16 amino acids. V lost 3 bases and J lost 3, with 15 bases in between. CDR1 is MGHRA and CDR2 is YSYEKL in the germline V gene. As DNA, the CDR3 is TGCGCCAGCAGCCAGACCTTAACAGGGAACAATCAGCCCCAGCATTTT. Translation: CASSQTLTGNNQPQHF.

The rearrangement links TRBV15 to TRBJ1-6; perhaps TRBD1 as D (5 bases). V shed 0 bases and J shed 7 bases, with 10 bases lying between them. This CDR3 is 15 amino acids long. The germline CDR1 and CDR2 sequences are LNHNV and YYDKDF (reference sequence). CDR3: CATSRDRGSNSPLHF. In nucleotides, the CDR3 is TGTGCCACCAGCAGAGATCGGGGGAGCAATTCACCCCTCCACTTT.

J is TRBJ1-1 and V is TRBV4-3; 7 bases map to TRBD1. The junction had 2 bases not matched to a gene; V was cut back by 2 bases and J by 5 bases. The V gene's germline CDR1 is LGHNA and CDR2 YSLEER. This CDR3 has 13 amino acids. In DNA, the CDR3 is TGCGCCAGCAGCCAAACAGGGGAAACTGAAGCTTTCTTT. This translates into CASSQTGETEAFF.

The V call is TRBV7-9, the J call TRBJ1-2; D unresolved. Germline V gene lookup returns CDR1 SEHNR and CDR2 FQNEAQ (reference sequence). The length of the CDR3 is 13 residues. Between the trimmed V and J ends, which lost 5 bases and 6 bases, there was a span of 13 bases. CDR3 DNA sequence: TGTGCCAGCAGCAAACAGACCGCACATGGCTACACCTTC. It translates to CASSKQTAHGYTF.

CDR3 region: CASSLNSWNETQYF. For the CDR3, the DNA is TGTGCCAGCAGCTTAAACAGTTGGAACGAGACCCAGTACTTC. V is TRBV7-9 and J is TRBJ2-5; D unclear. Trimming removed 2 bases from V and 5 bases from J, with 12 bases in between. The germline V gene encodes CDR1 SEHNR and CDR2 FQNEAQ (reference sequence). This CDR3 is built from 14 residues. Drawing the rest from reference TRBV7-9 and TRBJ2-5, the complete variable domain is DTGVSQNPRHKITKRGQNVTFRCDPISEHNRLYWYRQTLGQGPEFLTYFQNEAQLEKSRLLSDRFSAERPKGSFSTLEIQRTEQGDSAMYLCASSLNSWNETQYFGPGTRLLVL.